The 9 T cell receptor beta chains below come from one sample, sequenced in a study of T cells in Graves' hyperthyroidism and ophthalmopathy. It was RNA transcripts that yielded the amplified TCR beta CDR3 regions. HTBI primers were used for first-round RT-PCR of the TCR CDR3. MiXCR was run by TCRdb on the multiplex PCR reads, yielding one entry per CDR3 protein. The data hold 240,000 or so distinct CDR3 sequences, with around 15% observed a single time. What was sequenced was blood. Receptor source: a woman aged 18-30 years with Graves' ophthalmopathy.

The chain uses TRBV10-3 and TRBJ2-2, with 8 positions matching TRBD2. Trimming removed 9 bases from V and 0 bases from J; junction bases left unmatched: 3. CDR3 length: 14 residues. In germline, CDR1 is ENHRY, CDR2 SYGVKD. Here the CDR3 reads CAIREGPNTGELFF. The CDR3, as DNA: TGTGCCATTCGGGAGGGCCCGAACACCGGGGAGCTGTTTTTT.

This clonotype was detected ten times or more. V gene TRBV12-3 or TRBV12-4 combines with J gene TRBJ2-7; the D gene is possibly TRBD1 (5 bases). Trimming removed 3 bases at V and 4 bases at J, with 19 bases between. This CDR3 is 16 amino acids long. CDR3 in DNA: TGTGCCAGCAGTTTCCTCCTGCAGGGAATGGTATACGAGCAGTACTTC. It codes for CASSFLLQGMVYEQYF.

The rearrangement uses TRBV6-1 and TRBJ1-5; possibly TRBD1 for D (6 bases). In germline, CDR1 is MNHNS, CDR2 SASEGT. The CDR3 is made up of 16 amino acids. The V and J ends lost 4 bases and 1 base respectively, with 14 bases between them. The CDR3 is CASSGTGMLSNQPQHF. The CDR3 nucleotides are TGTGCCAGCAGTGGTACAGGGATGCTCAGCAATCAGCCCCAGCATTTT.

This clonotype has ten or more counts. This sequence joins TRBV28 and TRBJ1-5; TRBD1 might be the D (5 bases). Trimming cost V 6 bases and J 3 bases, with 21 bases left between them. Germline V gene lookup returns CDR1 MDHEN and CDR2 SYDVKM. The CDR3 sequence is 17 residues long. Written as DNA, the CDR3 is TGTGCCAGCAGCCACGCACTCGGGGACGGAGTCAATCAGCCCCAGCATTTT. It encodes CASSHALGDGVNQPQHF.

At least ten counts were recorded for this clonotype. This chain joins TRBV27 and TRBJ2-1; tentative D call: TRBD2 (5 bases). V was pared by 0 bases and J by 5 bases, with 8 bases between. This CDR3 spans 14 amino acids. Germline V gives CDR1 MNHEY, CDR2 SMNVEV (reference sequence). The CDR3 nucleotides are TGTGCCAGCAGTTTATCGTTTAGCGACAATGAGCAGTTCTTC. The encoded protein is CASSLSFSDNEQFF.

The rearrangement joins TRBV14 to TRBJ2-1, with a weak D call TRBD1 (5 bases). CDR3 length: 16 residues. CDR1 SGHDN and CDR2 FVKESK come from the germline V gene. With 5 bases removed from V and 11 bases from J, the gap between germline ends came to 25 bases. CDR3 sequence: CASSSPHALTTDKQFF. For the CDR3, the DNA is TGTGCCAGCAGCAGTCCTCATGCACTAACGACAGATAAGCAGTTCTTC.

This clonotype was recorded at least ten times. The chain uses TRBV10-3 and TRBJ2-1; weak D call: TRBD1 (5 bases). From germline, CDR1 is ENHRY and CDR2 SYGVKD. There are 14 residues in the CDR3. V was shortened by 2 bases and J by 9 bases, with 14 bases between the two germline ends. CDR3 sequence: CAISERGDWGEQFF. The CDR3, as DNA: TGTGCCATCAGTGAGAGGGGCGACTGGGGTGAGCAGTTCTTC.

Many counts were recorded for this clonotype. J is TRBJ1-2 and V is TRBV12-3 or TRBV12-4; tentatively, D is TRBD1 (5 bases). The CDR3 extends over 14 amino acids. Trimming removed 2 bases from V and 3 bases from J, with 10 bases in between. The CDR3 DNA sequence: TGTGCCAGCAGTTTAAAGGGGAGATACTATGGCTACACCTTC. Its protein is CASSLKGRYYGYTF.

On this clonotype: A single base separates this from a much larger clone, so it may be a read error. The chain is built from TRBV6-9 and TRBJ1-1; D not resolved. Germline values: CDR1 MNHGY, CDR2 SVAAGI. V lost 6 bases, J lost 3 bases, and 11 bases lay in between. The CDR3 runs to 13 residues. The CDR3 region is CASRYPWDTEAFF. The CDR3 DNA reads as TGTGCCAGCAGGTACCCATGGGACACTGAAGCTTTCTTT.